The rows below give T cell receptor beta chains drawn from one sample of a study of blood T cell repertoires in COVID-19. Profiled with immunoSEQ multiplex PCR; TCRdb holds only in-frame clones, not every one. Among about 81,000 clones listed, 75% to 95% were seen once. Input material: peripheral blood. Receptor source: a woman aged 45 to 65 in a cohort sampled during active COVID-19. Both conserved end residues are part of each CDR3. A D gene is named only where the DNA matches it firmly.

J,D,V,CDR3,DNA
TRBJ1-2,TRBD1,TRBV5-1,CASSRRGTESRYGYTF,TGCGCCAGCAGCCGAAGGGGGACAGAAAGTCGATATGGCTACACCTTC
TRBJ2-1,NA,TRBV18,CASSSTGYQGNEQFF,TGTGCCAGCTCGTCCACAGGGTATCAAGGCAATGAGCAGTTCTTC
TRBJ2-1,NA,TRBV4-2,CASSQDFGPQGGHNEQFF,TGTGCCAGCAGCCAAGATTTCGGACCACAGGGCGGTCACAATGAGCAGTTCTTC
TRBJ2-2,TRBD1,TRBV6-6,CASSSGTGFTGELFF,TGTGCCAGCAGTTCCGGGACAGGGTTCACCGGGGAGCTGTTTTTT
TRBJ2-7,NA,TRBV23-1,CASSQSSHSNPYEQYF,TGCGCCAGCAGTCAATCGTCACATTCCAATCCCTACGAGCAGTACTTC
TRBJ2-5,NA,TRBV4-2,CASSQDRSVGRVRETQYF,TGTGCCAGCAGCCAAGATCGTTCGGTGGGCAGGGTTAGGGAGACCCAGTACTTC
TRBJ2-7,TRBD1,TRBV19,CASSQGQSSSYEQYF,TGTGCCAGTAGCCAGGGACAGTCGAGCTCCTACGAGCAGTATTTC
TRBJ1-1,TRBD1,TRBV7-9,CASSTTGQGVEAFF,TGTGCCAGCAGTACCACCGGACAGGGGGTGGAAGCTTTCTTT
TRBJ1-3,NA,TRBV19,CASSIDPRGGNTIYF,TGTGCCAGTAGTATAGATCCCAGGGGAGGAAACACCATATATTTT
TRBJ2-5,NA,TRBV3-1/TRBV3-2,CASSHPDRLSTQYF,TGTGCCAGCAGCCACCCTGACAGGTTGTCGACCCAGTACTTC
TRBJ2-2,TRBD1,TRBV10-3,CASGTGNTGELFF,TGTGCCAGCGGGACAGGGAACACCGGGGAGCTGTTTTTT
TRBJ1-5,NA,TRBV7-2,CASSRTRDDGPQHF,TGTGCCAGCAGCCGTACCCGGGATGATGGCCCCCAGCATTTT
TRBJ2-1,NA,TRBV7-9,CASSLATPPAAYNEQFF,TGTGCCAGCAGCTTAGCGACGCCCCCAGCGGCCTACAATGAGCAGTTCTTC
TRBJ2-7,TRBD2,TRBV18,CASSPPEAGGINEQYF,TGTGCCAGCTCACCACCGGAGGCGGGAGGGATCAACGAGCAGTACTTC
TRBJ1-6,NA,TRBV6-5,CASRFRSSYNSPLHF,TGTGCCAGCAGATTCCGGAGCTCCTATAATTCACCCCTCCACTTT
TRBJ2-1,TRBD2,TRBV2,CASSSPKGTSGAGEQFF,TGTGCCAGCTCCTCCCCCAAGGGGACTAGCGGGGCTGGTGAGCAGTTCTTC